Below are 22 T cell receptor beta chains sequenced from a single sample in a study of blood T cells in healthy people across ages. A second PCR of 7 to 11 cycles used a sample-barcoded 5' primer and a J-beta primer mix. TCRdb reprocessed the 5' RACE reads via MiXCR and lists one record per CDR3 protein. The table lists about 770,000 distinct CDR3 sequences, under 55% of them singletons. The sample consisted of blood. Every receptor here comes from a man between 60 and 75 years old in good health.

This sequence joins TRBV6-2 or TRBV6-3 and TRBJ2-7; D remains ambiguous. This CDR3 has 16 residues. Trimming stripped 1 base from V and 1 base from J, with 14 bases between. Per germline, CDR1 MNHEY and CDR2 SVGEGT. CDR3 in amino acids: CASSYLVDRRSYEQYF. CDR3 DNA: TGTGCCAGCAGTTACTTGGTGGACCGCAGGTCCTACGAGCAGTACTTC.

The chain employs TRBV7-9 and TRBJ1-1; the D gene is possibly TRBD1 (5 bases). Germline V gives CDR1 SEHNR, CDR2 FQNEAQ (reference sequence). The V and J ends lost 4 bases and 3 bases respectively, with 12 bases between them. The CDR3 length is 14 residues. The CDR3 DNA reads as TGTGCCAGCAGCTCTGGACGGGGCGACACTGAAGCTTTCTTT. As protein: CASSSGRGDTEAFF.

This clonotype was counted between two and nine times. The chain uses TRBV20-1 and TRBJ1-2; D remains ambiguous. CDR3 length: 14 amino acids. Germline CDR1 is DFQATT and CDR2 is SNEGSKA (reference sequence). Trimming pared 3 bases from V and 5 bases from J, leaving 16 bases between. The CDR3 DNA sequence: TGCAGTGCTAGGGACCAACCCACTACTTATGGCTACACCTTC. It translates to CSARDQPTTYGYTF.

The chain has TRBV5-1 and TRBJ1-1; D is unclear. This CDR3 contains 14 residues. Germline CDR1 is SGHRS and CDR2 is YFSETQ. V lost 4 bases and J 1 base, leaving 11 bases between the germline ends. DNA of the CDR3: TGCGCCAGCAGCCCTGGTAGCACGAACACTGAAGCTTTCTTT. It encodes CASSPGSTNTEAFF.

This clonotype showed up many times. The V gene is TRBV7-9, the J gene TRBJ2-1, with D maybe TRBD1 (5 bases). In germline, CDR1 is SEHNR, CDR2 FQNEAQ (reference sequence). This CDR3 comprises 19 residues. V gave up 5 bases and J gave up 3 bases, with 26 bases separating them. For the CDR3, the DNA is TGTGCCAGCAGCGACAGAATGGGGTGGCGGTGGAATAACTACAATGAGCAGTTCTTC. Its translation is CASSDRMGWRWNNYNEQFF.

The chain couples TRBV6-2 or TRBV6-3 to TRBJ2-3; the match to TRBD2 covers 7 bases. Trimming removed 8 bases from V and 2 bases from J; junction bases left unmatched: 7. Germline CDR1 is MNHEY and CDR2 is SVGEGT. The CDR3 is 14 amino acids. The chain's CDR3 is CASLERGLTDTQYF. The DNA of the CDR3 is TGTGCCAGCCTGGAGCGGGGACTCACAGATACGCAGTATTTT.

Concerning this clonotype itself: A clone one base away is much larger, so this may be a read error. This chain uses TRBV10-3 with TRBJ2-4; 8 bases fit TRBD2. Germline V lookup: CDR1 ENHRY, CDR2 SYGVKD. This CDR3 contains 15 residues. The trim removed 5 bases at V and 13 bases at J, leaving 16 bases unmatched. The CDR3 is CAISRTSGGFDEQYF. CDR3 DNA: TGTGCCATCAGTCGGACGAGCGGGGGATTCGATGAGCAGTACTTC.

The CDR3 is CASTQRQGGEQYF. CDR3 nucleotide sequence: TGTGCCAGCACTCAAAGACAGGGAGGCGAGCAGTACTTC. This rearrangement joins TRBV6-6 to TRBJ2-4; possible D gene TRBD1, 7 bases. The J call may be faulty, since TRBJ2-7 better matches the DNA end. Germline V gives CDR1 MNHNY, CDR2 SVGAGI (reference sequence). This CDR3 has 13 amino acids.

This clonotype appeared a few times. V usage is TRBV28 and J usage is TRBJ2-3; 8 bases line up with TRBD2. With 6 bases clipped from V and 0 bases from J, the junction kept 29 bases outside the gene matches. The CDR3 covers 23 residues. The germline V gene has CDR1 MDHEN and CDR2 SYDVKM. The CDR3 spells CASSTLGGILAAVLETSTDTQYF. The CDR3 region has the DNA TGTGCCAGCAGCACGTTGGGAGGGATACTAGCGGCCGTTCTTGAGACTAGCACAGATACGCAGTATTTT.

The gene calls are TRBV7-2 and TRBJ2-7; the match to TRBD2 covers 7 bases. Germline lookup yields CDR1 SGHTA and CDR2 FQGNSA. CDR3 length: 15 residues. The V and J ends lost 4 bases and 11 bases, in that order; junction bases with no gene match: 17. The CDR3 sequence: CASSSKRGITETEYF. CDR3 nucleotide sequence: TGTGCCAGCAGCTCAAAGCGGGGAATCACAGAGACCGAGTACTTC.

The chain is built from TRBV5-1 and TRBJ2-3, with D tentatively TRBD2 (6 bases). This CDR3 contains 14 residues. Germline CDR1 reads SGHRS; CDR2 reads YFSETQ. V shed 4 bases and J shed 4 bases, with 13 bases lying between them. The CDR3 DNA is TGCGCCAGCAGCCCGGGCTGGGGGGCAGATACGCAGTATTTT. This encodes CASSPGWGADTQYF.

The chain links TRBV7-6 to TRBJ2-1, with D possibly called TRBD1 or TRBD2 (5 bases each). This CDR3 contains 15 residues. Germline CDR1 reads SGHVS; CDR2 reads FNYEAQ. Trimming pared 3 bases from V and 4 bases from J, leaving 13 bases between. CDR3 in DNA: TGTGCCAGCAGCTTTGGGGCTAGCCCTTACAATGAGCAGTTCTTC. This encodes CASSFGASPYNEQFF.

This clonotype was seen a few times. The chain combines TRBV4-3 with TRBJ1-2; D gene ambiguous. The CDR3 loop spans 12 amino acids. Per germline, CDR1 LGHNA and CDR2 YSLEER. The V and J ends lost 1 base and 4 bases respectively, with 4 bases between them. The CDR3 DNA sequence: TGCGCCAGCAGCCAAGTACCCTATGGCTACACCTTC. Its protein product is CASSQVPYGYTF.

This clonotype occurred many times. The chain carries TRBV20-1 and TRBJ1-1; D perhaps matches TRBD1 (5 bases). The CDR3 consists of 15 residues. Germline V CDR1 and CDR2: DFQATT, SNEGSKA (reference sequence). V was clipped by 6 bases and J by 2 bases, with 19 bases between them. The CDR3 here is CSARAGGARNTEAFF. For the CDR3, the DNA is TGCAGTGCACGGGCGGGAGGGGCGAGAAACACTGAAGCTTTCTTT.

This clonotype showed up just a few times. This chain links TRBV5-1 with TRBJ2-5, with D possibly called TRBD1 or TRBD2 (5 bases each). Germline lookup yields CDR1 SGHRS and CDR2 YFSETQ. The CDR3 has 14 residues. The germline V and J ends were trimmed by 4 bases and 3 bases, with 13 bases remaining between them. Here the CDR3 reads CASSTGPPEETQYF. Here the CDR3 DNA reads TGCGCCAGCAGCACGGGACCACCCGAAGAGACCCAGTACTTC. The full variable domain, its missing parts supplied by reference TRBV5-1 and TRBJ2-5, is KAGVTQTPRYLIKTRGQQVTLSCSPISGHRSVSWYQQTPGQGLQFLFEYFSETQRNKGNFPGRFSGRQFSNSRSEMNVSTLELGDSALYLCASSTGPPEETQYFGPGTRLLVL.

The chain combines TRBV15 with TRBJ2-1, with 12 bases identical to TRBD2. CDR1 and CDR2 (germline): LNHNV, YYDKDF (reference sequence). J lost 1 base, V lost 4 bases, and 5 bases had no gene match. The CDR3 covers 17 residues. The chain's CDR3 is CATSKELAGGSYNEQFF. CDR3 bases: TGTGCCACCAGCAAAGAACTAGCGGGGGGTTCCTACAATGAGCAGTTCTTC.

This clonotype was seen a few times. CDR3 in DNA: TGCAGTGCTAGTCCACAGCGGGGGGGCCTTAATGAGCAGTTCTTC. Translation gives CSASPQRGGLNEQFF. The chain is built from TRBV20-1 and TRBJ2-1; TRBD2 aligns across 10 bases. The CDR3 consists of 15 residues. CDR1 and CDR2 from the germline V gene are DFQATT and SNEGSKA (reference sequence). V was clipped by 3 bases and J by 7 bases; unmatched bases: 9.

The V call is TRBV30, the J call TRBJ2-7; no clear D gene. This CDR3 spans 14 amino acids. The V end lost 0 bases, the J end lost 3 bases, and 12 bases lay between the germline ends. The germline V gene encodes CDR1 GTSNPN and CDR2 SVGIG (reference sequence). The CDR3 spells CAWSVASSDYEQYF. The CDR3, as DNA: TGTGCCTGGAGTGTAGCCAGTTCCGACTACGAGCAGTACTTC.

The chain employs TRBV18 and TRBJ1-5, with 8 nucleotides matching TRBD1. Per the germline V gene, CDR1 is KGHSH and CDR2 is LQKENI. The V gene end was trimmed by 3 bases and the J gene end by 5 bases; junction bases not matched to a gene: 3. This CDR3 spans 14 amino acids. CDR3 sequence: CASSPGQGYQPQHF. The CDR3 DNA sequence: TGTGCCAGCTCACCTGGACAGGGATATCAGCCCCAGCATTTT.

DNA of the CDR3: TGTGCCAGCAGCTTTTCCCTTACGCAGTATTTT. As protein: CASSFSLTQYF. The chain has TRBV7-2 and TRBJ2-3; no clear D gene. The CDR3 spans 11 residues. The V gene lost 3 bases and the J gene lost 8 bases, with 6 bases spanning the gap. Germline-derived CDR1 and CDR2 are SGHTA and FQGNSA.

The rearrangement links TRBV4-1 to TRBJ1-4; D is uncertain. The CDR3 loop spans 13 amino acids. The V gene's germline CDR1 is MGHRA and CDR2 YSYEKL. Trimming removed 2 bases from V and 5 bases from J, with 6 bases in between. The CDR3 DNA reads TGCGCCAGCAGCCAAACCCAGAATGAAAAACTGTTTTTT. Its protein product is CASSQTQNEKLFF.

This clonotype appeared many times. This chain links TRBV12-3 or TRBV12-4 with TRBJ2-5; D possibly corresponds to TRBD1 (5 bases). CDR3 length: 17 amino acids. With 3 bases removed from V and 4 bases from J, the gap between germline ends came to 21 bases. CDR3 bases: TGTGCCAGCAGTTTCTTGGGGCAGCTGGCGGTCAGAGAGACCCAGTACTTC. This gives the protein CASSFLGQLAVRETQYF.